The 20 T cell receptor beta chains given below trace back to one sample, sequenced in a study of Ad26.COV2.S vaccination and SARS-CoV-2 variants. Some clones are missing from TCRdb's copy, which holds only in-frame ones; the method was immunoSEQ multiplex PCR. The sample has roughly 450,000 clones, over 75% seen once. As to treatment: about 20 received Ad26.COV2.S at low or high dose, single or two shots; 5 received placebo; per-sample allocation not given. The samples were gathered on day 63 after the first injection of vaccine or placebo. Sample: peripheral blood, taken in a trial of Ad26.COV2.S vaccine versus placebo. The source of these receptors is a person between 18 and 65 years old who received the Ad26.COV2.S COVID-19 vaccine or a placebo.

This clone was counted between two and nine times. The CDR3 region is CATSEVGTVNTGELFF. DNA of the CDR3: TGTGCCACCAGTGAAGTTGGGACAGTGAACACCGGGGAGCTGTTTTTT. J is TRBJ2-2 and V is TRBV24-1; 7 nucleotides line up with TRBD1. The CDR3 has 16 residues. The germline V gene encodes CDR1 KGHDR and CDR2 SFDVKD. Losses at the gene ends were 4 bases for V and 1 base for J; bases not matched to a gene: 5.

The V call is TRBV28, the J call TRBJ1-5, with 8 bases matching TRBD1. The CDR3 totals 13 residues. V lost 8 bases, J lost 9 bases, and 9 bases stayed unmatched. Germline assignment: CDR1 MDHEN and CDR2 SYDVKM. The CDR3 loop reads CASCSQGVPPQHF. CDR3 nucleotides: TGTGCCAGCTGCTCACAGGGGGTTCCGCCCCAGCATTTT.

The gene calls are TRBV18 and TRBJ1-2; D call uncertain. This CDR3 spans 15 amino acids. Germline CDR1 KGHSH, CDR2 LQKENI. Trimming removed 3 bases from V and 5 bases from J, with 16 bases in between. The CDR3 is CASSPRLGEAYGYTF. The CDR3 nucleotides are TGTGCCAGCTCACCCCGCCTCGGGGAAGCGTATGGCTACACCTTC. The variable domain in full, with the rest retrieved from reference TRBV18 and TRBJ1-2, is NAGVMQNPRHLVRRRGQEARLRCSPMKGHSHVYWYRQLPEEGLKFMVYLQKENIIDESGMPKERFSAEFPKEGPSILRIQQVVRGDSAAYFCASSPRLGEAYGYTFGSGTRLTVV.

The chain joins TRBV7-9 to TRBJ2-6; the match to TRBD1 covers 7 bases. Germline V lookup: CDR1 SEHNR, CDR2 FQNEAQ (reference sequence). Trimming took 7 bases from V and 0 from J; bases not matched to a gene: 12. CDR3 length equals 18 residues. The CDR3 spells CASTFGSGGNSGANVLTF. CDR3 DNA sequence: TGTGCCAGCACCTTCGGCTCAGGGGGAAACTCTGGGGCCAACGTCCTGACTTTC.

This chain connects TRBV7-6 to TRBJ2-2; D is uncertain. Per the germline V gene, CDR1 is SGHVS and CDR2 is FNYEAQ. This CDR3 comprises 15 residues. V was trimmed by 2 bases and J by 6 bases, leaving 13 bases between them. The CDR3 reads CASSLMNSRSGELFF. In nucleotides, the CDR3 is TGTGCCAGCAGCTTAATGAATAGTAGGTCCGGGGAGCTGTTTTTT.

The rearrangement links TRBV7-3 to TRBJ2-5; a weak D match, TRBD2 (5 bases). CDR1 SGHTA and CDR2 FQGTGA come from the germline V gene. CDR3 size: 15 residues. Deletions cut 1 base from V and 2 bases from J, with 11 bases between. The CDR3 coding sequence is TGTGCCAGCAGCTTAATCGGAGGCTCTCAAGAGACCCAGTACTTC. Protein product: CASSLIGGSQETQYF.

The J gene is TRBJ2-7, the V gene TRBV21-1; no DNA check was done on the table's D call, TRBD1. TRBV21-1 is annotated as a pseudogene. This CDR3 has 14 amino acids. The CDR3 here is CASSKGSPREGWYF. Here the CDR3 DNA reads TGTGCCAGCAGCAAAGGTTCCCCCAGGGAAGGTTGGTACTTC.

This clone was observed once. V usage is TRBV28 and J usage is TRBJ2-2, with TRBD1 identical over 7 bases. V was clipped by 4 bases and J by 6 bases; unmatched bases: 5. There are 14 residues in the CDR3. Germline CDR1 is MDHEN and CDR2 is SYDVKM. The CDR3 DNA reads TGTGCCAGCAGTTCAGGGGGTAGTCCCGGGGAGCTGTTTTTT. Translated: CASSSGGSPGELFF. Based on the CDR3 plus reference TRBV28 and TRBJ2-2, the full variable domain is DVKVTQSSRYLVKRTGEKVFLECVQDMDHENMFWYRQDPGLGLRLIYFSYDVKMKEKGDIPEGYSVSREKKERFSLILESASTNQTSMYLCASSSGGSPGELFFGEGSRLTVL.

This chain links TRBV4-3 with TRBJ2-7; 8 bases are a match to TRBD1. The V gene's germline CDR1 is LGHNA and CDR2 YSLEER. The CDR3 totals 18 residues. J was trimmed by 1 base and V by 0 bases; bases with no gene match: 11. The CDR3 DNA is TGCGCCAGCAGCCAAGATTACCCAGGGGGACAGGTATCCTACGAGCAGTACTTC. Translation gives CASSQDYPGGQVSYEQYF.

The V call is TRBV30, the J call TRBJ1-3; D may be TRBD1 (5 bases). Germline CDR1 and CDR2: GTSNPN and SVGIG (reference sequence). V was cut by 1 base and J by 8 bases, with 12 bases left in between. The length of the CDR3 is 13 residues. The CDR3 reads CAWSGGLLDTIYF. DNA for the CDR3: TGTGCCTGGAGTGGGGGCCTTTTAGACACCATATATTTT.

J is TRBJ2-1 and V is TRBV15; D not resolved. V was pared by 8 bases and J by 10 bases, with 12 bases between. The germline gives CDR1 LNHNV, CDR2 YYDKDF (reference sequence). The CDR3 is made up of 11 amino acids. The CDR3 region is CATELMGEQFF. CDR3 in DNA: TGTGCCACCGAGCTGATGGGGGAGCAGTTCTTC.

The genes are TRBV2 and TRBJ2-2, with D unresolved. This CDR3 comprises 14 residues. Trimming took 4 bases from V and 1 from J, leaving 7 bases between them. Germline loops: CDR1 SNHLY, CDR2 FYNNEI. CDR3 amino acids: CASSVGWNTGELFF. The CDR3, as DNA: TGTGCCAGCAGTGTGGGTTGGAACACCGGGGAGCTGTTTTTT.

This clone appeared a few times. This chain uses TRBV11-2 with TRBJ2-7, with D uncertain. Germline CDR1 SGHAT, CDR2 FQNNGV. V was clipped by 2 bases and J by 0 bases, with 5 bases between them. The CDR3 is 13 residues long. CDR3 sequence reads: CASSLPGSYEQYF. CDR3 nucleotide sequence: TGTGCCAGCAGCTTACCGGGCTCCTACGAGCAGTACTTC.

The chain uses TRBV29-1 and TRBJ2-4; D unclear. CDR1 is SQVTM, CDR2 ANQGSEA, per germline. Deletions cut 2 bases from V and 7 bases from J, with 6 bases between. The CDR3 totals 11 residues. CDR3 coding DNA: TGCAGCGTTGAATCCAGGAACATTCAGTACTTC. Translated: CSVESRNIQYF.

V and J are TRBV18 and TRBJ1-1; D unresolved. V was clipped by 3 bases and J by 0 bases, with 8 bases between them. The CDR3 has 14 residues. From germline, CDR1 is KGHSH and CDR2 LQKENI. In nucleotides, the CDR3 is TGTGCCAGCTCACCTTCCCGATTGAACACTGAAGCTTTCTTT. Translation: CASSPSRLNTEAFF.

CDR3 nucleotides: TGTGCCAGCAGCTTACTTTGGGAGCGAGAGGTGGCTGAAGCTTTCTTT. This gives the protein CASSLLWEREVAEAFF. The chain couples TRBV7-3 to TRBJ1-1; D remains unclear. The V gene's germline CDR1 is SGHTA and CDR2 FQGTGA. This CDR3 is 16 amino acids long. V shed 2 bases and J shed 6 bases, with 19 bases lying between them.

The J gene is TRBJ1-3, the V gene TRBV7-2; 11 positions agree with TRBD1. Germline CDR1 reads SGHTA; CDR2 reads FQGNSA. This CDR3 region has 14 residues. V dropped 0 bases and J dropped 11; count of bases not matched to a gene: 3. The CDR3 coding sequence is TGTGCCAGCAGCTTAGCGGGGACAGGGGGTTCCATATATTTT. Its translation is CASSLAGTGGSIYF.

As DNA, the CDR3 is TGTGCCAGCTCACAACTTGAAGGGGCAACTAATGAAAAACTGTTTTTT. Residues: CASSQLEGATNEKLFF. The chain employs TRBV18 and TRBJ1-4, with a weak D call TRBD1 (5 bases). Germline assignment: CDR1 KGHSH and CDR2 LQKENI. This CDR3 has 16 residues. Trimming stripped 4 bases from V and 0 bases from J, with 12 bases between.

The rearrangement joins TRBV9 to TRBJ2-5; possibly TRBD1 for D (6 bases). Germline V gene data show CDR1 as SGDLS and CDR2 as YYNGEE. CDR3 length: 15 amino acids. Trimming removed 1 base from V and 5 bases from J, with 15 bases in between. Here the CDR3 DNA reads TGTGCCAGCAGCGTATCTACAGGGTCCATGGAGACCCAGTACTTC. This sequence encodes CASSVSTGSMETQYF.

As DNA, the CDR3 is TGTGCCAGCAGCTTGTGGTTAGCGGGAACAGATACGCAGTATTTT. Encoded protein: CASSLWLAGTDTQYF. This sequence joins TRBV5-4 and TRBJ2-3, with TRBD2 matching 8 bases. The CDR3 consists of 15 residues. The V gene's germline CDR1 is SGHNT and CDR2 YYREEE (reference sequence). The V segment lost 1 base and the J segment 3 bases; nucleotides outside the gene matches: 4.